A single sample gave rise to the 3 T cell receptor beta chains below, sequenced in a study of T cell repertoires in cytomegalovirus infection. TCRdb fed the reads into MiXCR, producing one record per CDR3 protein. This table holds about 130,000 distinct CDR3 sequences, roughly 32% found once. The antigens these receptors bind are not known. The sample consisted of CD8+ T cells from cultured PBMCs, taken from culture after CMV antigen stimulation. These receptors all come from a human donor in good health (CMV status not recorded). Some clones in this sample may be carry-over from other donors' samples.

Concerning this clonotype: This clone may be a read error of a much larger clone one base away. The chain is built from TRBV7-8 and TRBJ2-5, with 8 bases lining up with TRBD2. The CDR3 runs 14 residues. Germline V gene lookup returns CDR1 SGHVS and CDR2 FQNEAQ. The CDR3 protein is CVTVQRGLQETQYF. The DNA for the CDR3 is TGTGTCACGGTCCAGCGGGGGCTCCAAGAGACCCAGTACTTC. The variable domain in full, completed from reference TRBV7-8 and TRBJ2-5, reads GAGVSQSPRYKVAKRGQDVALRCDPISGHVSLFWYQQALGQGPEFLTYFQNEAQLDKSGLPSDRFFAERPEGSVSTLKIQRTQQEDSAVYLCVTVQRGLQETQYFGPGTRLLVL.

This clonotype was seen many times. CDR3 nucleotide sequence: TGCAGTGCTAGTGAGACAGGGCCCCCTGGGGCCAACGTCCTGACTTTC. Translation gives CSASETGPPGANVLTF. The V call is TRBV20-1, the J call TRBJ2-6; TRBD1 matches 7 bases. This CDR3 comprises 16 residues. From germline, CDR1 is DFQATT and CDR2 SNEGSKA (reference sequence). The V and J ends lost 3 bases and 2 bases, in that order; junction bases with no gene match: 7.

This clonotype was counted a single time. The genes are TRBV18 and TRBJ1-2, with D perhaps TRBD1 (6 bases). The CDR3 totals 15 residues. Germline V gene sequence: CDR1 KGHSH, CDR2 LQKENI. Between the trimmed V and J ends, which lost 3 bases and 11 bases, there was a span of 22 bases. The CDR3 spells CASSPKGNAGGLYTF. The CDR3 region has the DNA TGTGCCAGCTCACCCAAAGGCAACGCGGGGGGCTTGTACACCTTC.